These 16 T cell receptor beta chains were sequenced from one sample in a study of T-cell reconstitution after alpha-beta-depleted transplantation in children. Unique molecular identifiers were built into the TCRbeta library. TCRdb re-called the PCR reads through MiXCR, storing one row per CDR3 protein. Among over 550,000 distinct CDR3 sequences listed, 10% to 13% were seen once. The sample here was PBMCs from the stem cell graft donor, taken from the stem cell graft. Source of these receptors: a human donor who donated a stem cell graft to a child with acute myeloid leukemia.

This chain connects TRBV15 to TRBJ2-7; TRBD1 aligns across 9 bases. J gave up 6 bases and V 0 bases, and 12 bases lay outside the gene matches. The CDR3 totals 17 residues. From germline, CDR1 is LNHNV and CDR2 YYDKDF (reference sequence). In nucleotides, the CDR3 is TGTGCCACCAGCAGAGATCCGGGGACAGGGATAATATCCGAGCAGTACTTC. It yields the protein CATSRDPGTGIISEQYF.

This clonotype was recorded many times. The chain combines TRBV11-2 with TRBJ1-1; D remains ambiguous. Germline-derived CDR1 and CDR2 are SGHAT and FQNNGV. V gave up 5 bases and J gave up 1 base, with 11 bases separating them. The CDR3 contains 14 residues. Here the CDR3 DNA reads TGTGCCAGCAGCATTCGACGGGGGAACACTGAAGCTTTCTTT. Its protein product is CASSIRRGNTEAFF.

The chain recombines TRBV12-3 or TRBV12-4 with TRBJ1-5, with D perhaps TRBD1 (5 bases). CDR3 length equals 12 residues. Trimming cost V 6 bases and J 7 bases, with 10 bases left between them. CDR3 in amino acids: CASSVGGQPQHF. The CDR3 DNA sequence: TGTGCCAGCAGCGTCGGGGGGCAGCCCCAGCATTTT.

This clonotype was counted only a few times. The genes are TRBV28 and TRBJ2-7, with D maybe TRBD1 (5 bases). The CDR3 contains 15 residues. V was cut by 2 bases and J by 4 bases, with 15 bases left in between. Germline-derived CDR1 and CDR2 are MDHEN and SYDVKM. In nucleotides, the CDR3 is TGTGCCAGCAGTTTAAGCGCAGGGTATACATACGAGCAGTACTTC. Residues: CASSLSAGYTYEQYF.

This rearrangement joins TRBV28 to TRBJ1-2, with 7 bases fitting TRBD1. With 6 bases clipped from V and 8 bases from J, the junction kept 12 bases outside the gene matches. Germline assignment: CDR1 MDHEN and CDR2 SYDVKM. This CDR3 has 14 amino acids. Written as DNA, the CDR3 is TGTGCCAGCAGGATGACGGGGACAGTTGACGGCTACACCTTC. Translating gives CASRMTGTVDGYTF.

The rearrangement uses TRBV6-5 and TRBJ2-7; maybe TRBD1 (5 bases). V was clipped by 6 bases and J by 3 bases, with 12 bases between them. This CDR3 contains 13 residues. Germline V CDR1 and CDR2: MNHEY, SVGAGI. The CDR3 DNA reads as TGTGCCAGCAGAACGGACAAGGACTACGAGCAGTACTTC. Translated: CASRTDKDYEQYF.

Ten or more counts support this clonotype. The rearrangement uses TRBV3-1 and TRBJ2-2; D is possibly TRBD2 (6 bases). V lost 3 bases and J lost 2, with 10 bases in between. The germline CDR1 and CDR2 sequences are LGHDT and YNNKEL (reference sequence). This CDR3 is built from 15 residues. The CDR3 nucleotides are TGTGCCAGCAGCCAGGGACTCACCAACACCGGGGAGCTGTTTTTT. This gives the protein CASSQGLTNTGELFF.

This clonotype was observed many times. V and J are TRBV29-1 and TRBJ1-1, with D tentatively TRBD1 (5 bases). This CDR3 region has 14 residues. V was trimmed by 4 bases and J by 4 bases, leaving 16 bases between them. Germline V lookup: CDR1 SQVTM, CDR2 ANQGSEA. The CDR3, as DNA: TGCAGCGTTGTTGGGGGTCGGGGGAGCACTGAAGCTTTCTTT. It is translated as CSVVGGRGSTEAFF.

CDR3 sequence reads: CASSQGQLENEQFF. CDR3 DNA: TGTGCCAGCAGCCAAGGCCAACTAGAGAATGAGCAGTTCTTC. The chain uses TRBV4-2 and TRBJ2-1, with D possibly being TRBD2 (5 bases). This CDR3 comprises 14 residues. Deletions cut 1 base from V and 7 bases from J, with 11 bases between. Germline CDR1 is LGHNA and CDR2 is YNFKEQ.

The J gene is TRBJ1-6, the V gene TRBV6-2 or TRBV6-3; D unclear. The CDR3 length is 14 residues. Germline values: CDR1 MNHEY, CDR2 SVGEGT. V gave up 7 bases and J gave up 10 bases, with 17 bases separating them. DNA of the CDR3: TGTGCCAGCACCCTTATAGCAACCGGATCACCCCTCCACTTT. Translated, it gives CASTLIATGSPLHF.

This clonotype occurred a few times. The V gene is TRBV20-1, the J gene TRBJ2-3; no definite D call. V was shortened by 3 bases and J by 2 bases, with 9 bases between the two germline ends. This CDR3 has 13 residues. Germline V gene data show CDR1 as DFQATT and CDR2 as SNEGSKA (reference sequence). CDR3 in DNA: TGCAGTGCTAGTCCCGGGCCCACAGATACGCAGTATTTT. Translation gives CSASPGPTDTQYF.

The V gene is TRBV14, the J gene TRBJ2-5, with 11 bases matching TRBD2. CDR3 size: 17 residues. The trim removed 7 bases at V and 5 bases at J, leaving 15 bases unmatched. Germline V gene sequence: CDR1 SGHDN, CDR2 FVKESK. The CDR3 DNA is TGTGCCAGCACCCCCGGCACTAGCGGGAGCTGGAAGGAGACCCAGTACTTC. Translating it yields CASTPGTSGSWKETQYF.

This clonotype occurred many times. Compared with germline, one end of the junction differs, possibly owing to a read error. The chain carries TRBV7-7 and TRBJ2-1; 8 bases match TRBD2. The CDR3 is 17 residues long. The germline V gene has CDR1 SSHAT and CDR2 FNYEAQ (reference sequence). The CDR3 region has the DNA TGTGCTAGCAGCTTAGCTGCGGGAGGTTCGCCCTACAATGAGCAGTTCTTC. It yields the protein CASSLAAGGSPYNEQFF.

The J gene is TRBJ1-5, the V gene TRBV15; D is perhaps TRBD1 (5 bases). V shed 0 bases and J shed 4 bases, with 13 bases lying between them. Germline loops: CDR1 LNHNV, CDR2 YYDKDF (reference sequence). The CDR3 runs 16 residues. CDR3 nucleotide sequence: TGTGCCACCAGCAGAGATCTAAGACAGCCGAATCAGCCCCAGCATTTT. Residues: CATSRDLRQPNQPQHF.

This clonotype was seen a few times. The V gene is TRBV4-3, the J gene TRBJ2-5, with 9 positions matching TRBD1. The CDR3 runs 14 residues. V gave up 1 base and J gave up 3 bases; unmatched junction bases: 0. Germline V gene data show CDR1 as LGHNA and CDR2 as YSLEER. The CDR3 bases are TGCGCCAGCAGCCAAGGGACAGGGGAAGAGACCCAGTACTTC. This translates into CASSQGTGEETQYF.

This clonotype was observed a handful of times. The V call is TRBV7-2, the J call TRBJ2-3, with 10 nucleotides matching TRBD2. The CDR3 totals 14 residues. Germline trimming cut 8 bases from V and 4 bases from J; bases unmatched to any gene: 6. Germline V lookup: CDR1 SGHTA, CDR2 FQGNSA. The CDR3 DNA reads TGTGCCAGCGACCAGACTAGCGGGTCAGATACGCAGTATTTT. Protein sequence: CASDQTSGSDTQYF.